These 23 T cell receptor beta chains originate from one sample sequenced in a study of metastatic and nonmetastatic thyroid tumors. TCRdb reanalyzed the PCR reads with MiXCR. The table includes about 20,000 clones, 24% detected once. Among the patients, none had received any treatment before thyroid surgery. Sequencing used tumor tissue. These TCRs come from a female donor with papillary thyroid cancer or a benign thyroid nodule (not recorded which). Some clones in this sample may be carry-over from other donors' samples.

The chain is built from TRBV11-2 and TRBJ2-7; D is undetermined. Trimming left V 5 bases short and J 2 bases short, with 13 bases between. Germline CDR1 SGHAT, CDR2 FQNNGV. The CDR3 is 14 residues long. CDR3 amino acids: CASSTKTRTYEQYF. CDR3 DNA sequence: TGTGCCAGCAGCACCAAGACGAGAACCTACGAGCAGTACTTC. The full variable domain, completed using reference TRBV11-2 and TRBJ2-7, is EAGVAQSPRYKIIEKRQSVAFWCNPISGHATLYWYQQILGQGPKLLIQFQNNGVVDDSQLPKDRFSAERLKGVDSTLKIQPAKLEDSAVYLCASSTKTRTYEQYFGPGTRLTVT.

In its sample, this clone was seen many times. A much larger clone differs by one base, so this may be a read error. The CDR3 is CASIPSEEQFF. The CDR3 coding sequence is TGTGCCAGCATCCCGTCCGAAGAGCAGTTCTTC. The genes are TRBV6-2 or TRBV6-3 and TRBJ2-1; D is undetermined. The CDR3 is 11 residues long. Germline loops: CDR1 MNHEY, CDR2 SVGEGT. V was trimmed by 7 bases and J by 10 bases, leaving 11 bases between them.

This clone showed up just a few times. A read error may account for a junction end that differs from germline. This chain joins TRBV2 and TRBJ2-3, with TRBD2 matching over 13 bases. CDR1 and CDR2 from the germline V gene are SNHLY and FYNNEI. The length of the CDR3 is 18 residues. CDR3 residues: CASSDALAGGSVTYTQYF. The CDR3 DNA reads TGTGCCAGCAGTGATGCACTAGCGGGAGGGTCGGTCACATATACGCAGTATTTT. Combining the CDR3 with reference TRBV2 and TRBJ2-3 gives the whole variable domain EPEVTQTPSHQVTQMGQEVILRCVPISNHLYFYWYRQILGQKVEFLVSFYNNEISEKSEIFDDQFSVERPDGSNFTLKIRSTKLEDSAMYFCASSDALAGGSVTYTQYFGPGTRLTVL.

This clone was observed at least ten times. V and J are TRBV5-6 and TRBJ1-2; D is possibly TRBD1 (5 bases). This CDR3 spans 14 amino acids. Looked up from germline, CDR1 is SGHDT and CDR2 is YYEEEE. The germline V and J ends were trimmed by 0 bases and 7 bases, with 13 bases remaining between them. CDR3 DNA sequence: TGTGCCAGCAGCTTGGGTCAGGGCTTGGGTGGCTACACCTTC. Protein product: CASSLGQGLGGYTF.

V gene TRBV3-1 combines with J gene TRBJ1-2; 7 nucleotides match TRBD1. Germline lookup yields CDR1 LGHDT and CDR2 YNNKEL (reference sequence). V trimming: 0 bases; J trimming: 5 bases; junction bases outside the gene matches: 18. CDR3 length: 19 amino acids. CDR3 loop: CASSQDLGGGSGGEYGYTF. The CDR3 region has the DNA TGTGCCAGCAGCCAAGATCTTGGTGGTGGGTCAGGGGGAGAATATGGCTACACCTTC.

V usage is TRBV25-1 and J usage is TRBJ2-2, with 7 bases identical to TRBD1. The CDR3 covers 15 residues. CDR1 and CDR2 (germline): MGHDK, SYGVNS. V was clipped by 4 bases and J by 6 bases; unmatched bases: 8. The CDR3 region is CASSGGQVFAGELFF. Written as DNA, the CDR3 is TGTGCCAGCAGTGGTGGACAGGTGTTCGCCGGGGAGCTGTTTTTT.

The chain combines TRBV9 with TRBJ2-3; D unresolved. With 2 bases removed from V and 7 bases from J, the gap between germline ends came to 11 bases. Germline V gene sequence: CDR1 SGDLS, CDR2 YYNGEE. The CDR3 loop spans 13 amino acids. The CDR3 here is CASSVLVGYTQYF. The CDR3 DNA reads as TGTGCCAGCAGCGTCCTCGTAGGGTATACGCAGTATTTT.

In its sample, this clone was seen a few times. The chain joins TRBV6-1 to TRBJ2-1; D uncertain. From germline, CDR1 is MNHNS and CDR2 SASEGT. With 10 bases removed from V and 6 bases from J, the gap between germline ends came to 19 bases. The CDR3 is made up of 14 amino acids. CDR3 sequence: CATSLGKAPNEQFF. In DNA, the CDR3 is TGTGCCACCTCCTTGGGCAAAGCCCCCAATGAGCAGTTCTTC.

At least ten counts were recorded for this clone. CDR3 protein: CASSLGPSGRARGETQYF. CDR3 DNA: TGCGCCAGCAGCTTGGGACCTAGCGGGAGGGCCAGGGGTGAGACCCAGTACTTC. This chain connects TRBV5-1 to TRBJ2-5; TRBD2 agrees at 12 bases. The CDR3 totals 18 residues. Germline assignment: CDR1 SGHRS and CDR2 YFSETQ. V lost 0 bases, J lost 5 bases, and 11 bases stayed unmatched. Supplemented by reference TRBV5-1 and TRBJ2-5, the full variable domain reads KAGVTQTPRYLIKTRGQQVTLSCSPISGHRSVSWYQQTPGQGLQFLFEYFSETQRNKGNFPGRFSGRQFSNSRSEMNVSTLELGDSALYLCASSLGPSGRARGETQYFGPGTRLLVL.

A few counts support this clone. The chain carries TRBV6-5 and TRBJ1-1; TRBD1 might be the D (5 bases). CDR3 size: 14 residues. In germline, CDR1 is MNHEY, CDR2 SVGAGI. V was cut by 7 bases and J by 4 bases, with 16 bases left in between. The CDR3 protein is CASILGTGGTEAFF. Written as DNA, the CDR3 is TGTGCCAGCATACTCGGGACGGGGGGCACTGAAGCTTTCTTT.

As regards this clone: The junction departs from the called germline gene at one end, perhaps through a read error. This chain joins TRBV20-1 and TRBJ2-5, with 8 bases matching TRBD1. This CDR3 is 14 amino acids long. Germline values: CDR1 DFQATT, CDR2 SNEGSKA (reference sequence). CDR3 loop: CSDRGDRGQETKYF. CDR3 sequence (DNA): TGCAGTGATAGAGGAGACAGGGGCCAAGAGACCAAGTACTTC.

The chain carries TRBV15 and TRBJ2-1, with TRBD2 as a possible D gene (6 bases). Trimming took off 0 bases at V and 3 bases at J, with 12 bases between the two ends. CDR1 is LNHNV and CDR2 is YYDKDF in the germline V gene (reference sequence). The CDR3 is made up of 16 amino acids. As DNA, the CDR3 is TGTGCCACCAGCAGAGAGTCCCCGGGAGACTACAATGAGCAGTTCTTC. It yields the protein CATSRESPGDYNEQFF.

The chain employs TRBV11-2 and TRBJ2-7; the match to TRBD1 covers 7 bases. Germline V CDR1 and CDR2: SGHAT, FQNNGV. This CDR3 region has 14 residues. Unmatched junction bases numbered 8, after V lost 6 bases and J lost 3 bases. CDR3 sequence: CASSGTVGLYEQYF. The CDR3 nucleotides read TGTGCCAGCAGTGGGACAGTTGGACTCTACGAGCAGTACTTC.

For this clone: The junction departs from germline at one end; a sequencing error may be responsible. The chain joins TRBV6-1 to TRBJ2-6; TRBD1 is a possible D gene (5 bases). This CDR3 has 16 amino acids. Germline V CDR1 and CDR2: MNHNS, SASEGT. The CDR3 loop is CASSADSISGANVLTF. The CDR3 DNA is TGTGCCAGCAGTGCCGACAGTATCTCTGGTGCCAACGTCCTGACTTTC.

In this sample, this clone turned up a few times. This CDR3 reads CASSYGGEGTEAFF. In DNA form, the CDR3 reads TGCGCCAGCTCCTATGGGGGGGAGGGCACTGAAGCTTTCTTT. J is TRBJ1-1 and V is TRBV5-1; D is possibly TRBD1 (5 bases). CDR1 and CDR2 from the germline V gene are SGHRS and YFSETQ. With 7 bases removed from V and 4 bases from J, the gap between germline ends came to 17 bases. The CDR3 is made up of 14 amino acids.

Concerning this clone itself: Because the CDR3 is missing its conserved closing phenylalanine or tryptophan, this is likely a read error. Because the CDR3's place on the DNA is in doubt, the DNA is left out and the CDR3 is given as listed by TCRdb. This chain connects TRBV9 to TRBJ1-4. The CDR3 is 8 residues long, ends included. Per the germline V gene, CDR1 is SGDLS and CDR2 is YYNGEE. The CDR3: CASSVGPS.

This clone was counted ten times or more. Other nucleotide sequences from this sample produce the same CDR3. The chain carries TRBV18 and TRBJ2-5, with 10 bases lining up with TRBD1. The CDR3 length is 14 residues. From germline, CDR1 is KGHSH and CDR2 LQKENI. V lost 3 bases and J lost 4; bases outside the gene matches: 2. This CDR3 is CASSPRDRGETQYF. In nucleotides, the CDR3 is TGTGCCAGCTCACCCCGGGACAGGGGAGAGACCCAGTACTTC. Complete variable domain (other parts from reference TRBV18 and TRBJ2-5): NAGVMQNPRHLVRRRGQEARLRCSPMKGHSHVYWYRQLPEEGLKFMVYLQKENIIDESGMPKERFSAEFPKEGPSILRIQQVVRGDSAAYFCASSPRDRGETQYFGPGTRLLVL.

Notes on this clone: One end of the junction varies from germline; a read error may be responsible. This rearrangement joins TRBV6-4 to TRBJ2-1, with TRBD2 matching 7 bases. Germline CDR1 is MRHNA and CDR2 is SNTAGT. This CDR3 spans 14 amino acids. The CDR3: CAIRDYLSYNDQFF. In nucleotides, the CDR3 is TGTGCCATCAGGGACTACCTCTCCTACAATGATCAGTTCTTC.

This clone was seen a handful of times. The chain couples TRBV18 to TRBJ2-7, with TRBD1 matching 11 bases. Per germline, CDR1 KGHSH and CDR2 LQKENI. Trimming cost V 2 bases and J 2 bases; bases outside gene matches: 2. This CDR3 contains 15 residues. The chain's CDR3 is CASSPGQGAPYEQYF. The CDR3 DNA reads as TGTGCCAGCTCACCAGGACAGGGGGCACCCTACGAGCAGTACTTC. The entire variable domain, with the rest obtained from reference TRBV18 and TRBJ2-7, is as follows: NAGVMQNPRHLVRRRGQEARLRCSPMKGHSHVYWYRQLPEEGLKFMVYLQKENIIDESGMPKERFSAEFPKEGPSILRIQQVVRGDSAAYFCASSPGQGAPYEQYFGPGTRLTVT.

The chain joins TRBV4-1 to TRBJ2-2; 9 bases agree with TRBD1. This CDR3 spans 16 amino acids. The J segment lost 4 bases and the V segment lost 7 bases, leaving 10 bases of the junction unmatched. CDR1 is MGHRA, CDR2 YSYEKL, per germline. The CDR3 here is CASILRDRETTGELFF. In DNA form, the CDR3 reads TGCGCCAGCATCTTGAGGGACAGGGAGACCACCGGGGAGCTGTTTTTT.

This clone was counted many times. The CDR3 DNA follows: TGTGCCAGCAGCTTGGTGATTAGCACAGATACGCAGTATTTT. This gives the protein CASSLVISTDTQYF. The genes are TRBV5-5 and TRBJ2-3, with no clear D. V dropped 0 bases and J dropped 0 bases, with 5 bases sitting between them. Germline-derived CDR1 and CDR2 are SGHKS and YYEKEE (reference sequence). There are 14 residues in the CDR3. Supplemented by reference TRBV5-5 and TRBJ2-3, the full variable domain reads DAGVTQSPTHLIKTRGQQVTLRCSPISGHKSVSWYQQVLGQGPQFIFQYYEKEERGRGNFPDRFSARQFPNYSSELNVNALLLGDSALYLCASSLVISTDTQYFGPGTRLTVL.

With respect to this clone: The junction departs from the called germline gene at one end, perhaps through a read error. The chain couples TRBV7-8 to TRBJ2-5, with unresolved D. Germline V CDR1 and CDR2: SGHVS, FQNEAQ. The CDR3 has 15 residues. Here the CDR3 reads CASSRSPGNQETKYF. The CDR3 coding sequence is TGTGCCAGCAGCCGATCTCCGGGTAATCAAGAGACCAAGTACTTC.

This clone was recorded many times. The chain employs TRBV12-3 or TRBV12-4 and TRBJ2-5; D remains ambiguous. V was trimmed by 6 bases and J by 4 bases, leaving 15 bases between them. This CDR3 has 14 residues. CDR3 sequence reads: CASSYIITGETQYF. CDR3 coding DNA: TGTGCCAGCAGCTACATCATTACTGGAGAGACCCAGTACTTC.